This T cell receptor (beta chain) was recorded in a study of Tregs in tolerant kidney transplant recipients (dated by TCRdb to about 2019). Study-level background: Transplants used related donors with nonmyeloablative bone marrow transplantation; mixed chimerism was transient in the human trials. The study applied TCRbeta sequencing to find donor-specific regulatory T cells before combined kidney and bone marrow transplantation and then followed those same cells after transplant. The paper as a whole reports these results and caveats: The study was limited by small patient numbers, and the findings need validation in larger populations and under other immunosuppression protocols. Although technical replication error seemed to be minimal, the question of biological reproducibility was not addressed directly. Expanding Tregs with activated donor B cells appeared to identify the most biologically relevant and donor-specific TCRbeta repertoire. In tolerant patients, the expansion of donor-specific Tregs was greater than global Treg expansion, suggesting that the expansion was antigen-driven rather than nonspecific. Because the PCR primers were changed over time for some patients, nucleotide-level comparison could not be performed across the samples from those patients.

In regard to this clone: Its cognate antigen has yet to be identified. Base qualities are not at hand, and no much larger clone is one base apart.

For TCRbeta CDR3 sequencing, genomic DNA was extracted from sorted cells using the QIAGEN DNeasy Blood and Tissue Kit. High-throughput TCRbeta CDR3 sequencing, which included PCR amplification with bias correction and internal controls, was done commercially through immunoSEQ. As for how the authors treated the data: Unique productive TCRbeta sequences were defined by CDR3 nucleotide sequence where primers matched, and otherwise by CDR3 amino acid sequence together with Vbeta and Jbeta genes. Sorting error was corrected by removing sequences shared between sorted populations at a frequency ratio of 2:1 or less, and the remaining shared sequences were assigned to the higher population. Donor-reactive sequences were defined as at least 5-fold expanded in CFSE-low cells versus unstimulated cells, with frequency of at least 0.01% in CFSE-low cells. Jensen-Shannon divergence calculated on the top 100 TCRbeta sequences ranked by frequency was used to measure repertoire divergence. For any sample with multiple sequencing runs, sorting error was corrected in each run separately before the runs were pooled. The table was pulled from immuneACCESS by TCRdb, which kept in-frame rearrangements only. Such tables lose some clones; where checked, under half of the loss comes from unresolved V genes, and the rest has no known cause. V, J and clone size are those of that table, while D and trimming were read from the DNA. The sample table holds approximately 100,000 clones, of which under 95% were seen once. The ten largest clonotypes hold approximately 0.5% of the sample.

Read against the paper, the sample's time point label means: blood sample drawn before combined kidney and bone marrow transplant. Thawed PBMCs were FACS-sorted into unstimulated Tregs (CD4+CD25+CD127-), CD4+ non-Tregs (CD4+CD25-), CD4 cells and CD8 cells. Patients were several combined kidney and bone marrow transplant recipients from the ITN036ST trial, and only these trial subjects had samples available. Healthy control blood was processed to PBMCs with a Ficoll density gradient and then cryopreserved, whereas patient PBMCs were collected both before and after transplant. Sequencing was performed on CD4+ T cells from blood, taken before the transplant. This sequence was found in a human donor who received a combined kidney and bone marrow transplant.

The DNA is TGTGCCAGCAGCTTCGGACTAGCCCCATACAATGAGCAGTTCTTC. It encodes CASSFGLAPYNEQFF. The chain is assembled from TRBV7-3 and TRBJ2-1, and 8 junction bases match TRBD2. V is pruned by 3 bases and J by 4 bases, leaving 5 bases of the junction without a gene match. The cysteine opens and the phenylalanine closes a CDR3 of 15 amino acids. The kept DNA is CDR3 alone, 45 bases in frame from the first base. The germline V gene provides CDR1 SGHTA and CDR2 FQGTGA.